Included here is one T cell receptor beta chain sequence, with context. This sample is drawn from a study of somatic mutations in cytotoxic T cells in rheumatoid arthritis. Study overall: Selected populations of V beta antibody-stained T cells underwent flow sorting at nearly 100% purity; these encompassed V beta1+ cells subjected to TCRB sequencing.

Assay used: immunoSEQ multiplex PCR; TCRdb lists only in-frame clones, some missing. The sample contains about 9,200 clones, 75% to 80% of which appear only once. This CDR3 region has 12 residues. V lost 7 bases and J 5 bases, leaving 14 bases between the germline ends. Germline V CDR1 and CDR2: GTSNPN, SVGIG (reference sequence). The chain combines TRBV30 with TRBJ2-5, with D possibly matching TRBD1 (6 bases). The specimen sequenced was CD8+ T cells sorted from blood. This TCR derives from an adult with rheumatoid arthritis. The CDR3 region is CASTGLLETQYF. The CDR3, as DNA: TGTGCCTCGACAGGCTTGCTGGAGACCCAGTACTTC.